This record looks at one TCR beta chain sequence and its context. This entry belongs to a study of CD8 T cells in Susac syndrome. The length of the CDR3 is 13 residues. The germline gives CDR1 GTSNPN, CDR2 SVGIG (reference sequence). V gave up 5 bases and J gave up 3 bases; unmatched junction bases: 5. RNA totalling about 0.5 to 1 ug underwent reverse transcription with random hexamers. Amplification of TCR beta CDR3 was carried out by immunoSEQ multiplex PCR, which covered 54 Vbeta and 13 Jbeta segments. TCRdb analysed the immunoSEQ multiplex PCR reads with MiXCR anew, one entry per CDR3 protein. The sample lists 200,000 to 250,000 distinct CDR3 sequences, 85% to 95% occurring once. Sequencing of TCR beta was carried out in blood CD8+ and CD4+ T cells. CD8+ and CD4+ T cells were negatively isolated; TEMRA cells were FACS-enriched.

The specimen sequenced was CD4+ T cells from PBMCs. This receptor was identified in a human donor with multiple sclerosis. The gene calls are TRBV30 and TRBJ1-1; 8 bases are shared with TRBD1. CDR3 amino acids: CAWDQGADTEAFF. The DNA for the CDR3 is TGTGCCTGGGACCAGGGGGCGGACACTGAAGCTTTCTTT.